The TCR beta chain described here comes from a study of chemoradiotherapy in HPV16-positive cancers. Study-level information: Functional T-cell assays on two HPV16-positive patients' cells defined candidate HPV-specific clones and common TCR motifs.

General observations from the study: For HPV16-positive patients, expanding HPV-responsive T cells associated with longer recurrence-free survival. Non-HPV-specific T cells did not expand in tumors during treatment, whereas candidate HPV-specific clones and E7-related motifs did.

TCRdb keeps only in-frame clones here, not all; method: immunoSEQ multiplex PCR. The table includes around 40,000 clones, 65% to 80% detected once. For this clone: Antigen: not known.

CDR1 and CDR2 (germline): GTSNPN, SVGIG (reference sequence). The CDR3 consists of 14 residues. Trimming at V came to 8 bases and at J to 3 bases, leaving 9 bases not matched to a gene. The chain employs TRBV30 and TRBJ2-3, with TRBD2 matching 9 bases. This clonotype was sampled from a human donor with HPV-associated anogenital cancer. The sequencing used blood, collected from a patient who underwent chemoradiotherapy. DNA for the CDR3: TGTGCCGGATTAGCGGGGGCTGGTACAGATACGCAGTATTTT. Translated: CAGLAGAGTDTQYF.